This TCR beta chain was identified during a study of cytomegalovirus exposure and HLA in healthy donors. Overall study findings and caveats: Researchers counted roughly 160 TCR beta chains as cytomegalovirus-associated. The records held CMV serostatus as the only immune exposure information. Earlier findings revealed that most TCR beta V segments proved productive either about 87% or about 30% of the time.

This CDR3 spans 14 amino acids. CDR1 and CDR2 (germline): MNHNS, SASEGT. The V and J ends lost 2 bases and 5 bases, in that order; junction bases with no gene match: 4. Both 60 Vbeta primers and 13 Jbeta primers went into the PCR. Using immunoSEQ multiplex PCR, the repertoire was profiled, and TCRdb retains in-frame clones only, with some absent. Of approximately 100,000 clones in the sample, 65% to 75% were seen once. Notes on this clone: Antigen: not known.

The specimen was PBMCs. The clonotype was recovered from a woman between 35 and 50 years old in good health and CMV-seronegative. The chain links TRBV6-1 to TRBJ1-2; 8 bases fit TRBD1. The CDR3 DNA sequence: TGTGCCAGCAGTGAATATGACAGGGGATATGGCTACACCTTC. Protein sequence: CASSEYDRGYGYTF.